This is a list of T cell receptor beta chains from one sample in a study of T cell responses to AZD1222 COVID-19 vaccine. Repertoires were generated with immunoSEQ multiplex PCR, while TCRdb's copy carries only in-frame clones and drops some. Among about 150,000 clones, 92% were seen once, and the ten largest hold approximately 3.7%. The sample was peripheral blood, taken 28 days after the second AZD1222 dose. The source of these receptors is an adult who received the AZD1222 COVID-19 vaccine. Both conserved end residues are trimmed from each CDR3. A D gene is named only where the DNA matches it firmly.

TRBJ2-3	-	TRBV11-2	ASSLDRGSDTQY
TRBJ2-7	-	TRBV15	ATSRRGLGHSYEQY
TRBJ2-3	TRBD1	TRBV5-4	ASRGPGQGASDTQY
TRBJ2-3	TRBD2	TRBV10-1	ASSHTLGTSGSASTDTQY
TRBJ1-1	TRBD1	TRBV10-3	AISGQGSEAF
TRBJ2-3	-	TRBV5-4	ASRTERGATDTQY
TRBJ1-5	-	TRBV23-1	ASSPPPDKPNQPQH
TRBJ2-1	TRBD2	TRBV5-1	ASSFRAGTFYNEQF
TRBJ1-2	-	TRBV28	ATSGGEGYGYT
TRBJ2-1	-	TRBV3-1/TRBV3-2	ASSQDSDLYSYNEQF
TRBJ1-5	-	TRBV3-1/TRBV3-2	ASSLRDQGQPQH
TRBJ2-3	-	TRBV29-1	SVEDLVRGTDTQY
TRBJ2-7	-	TRBV6-2/TRBV6-3	ASSWQGRTYEQY
TRBJ1-6	-	TRBV21-1	ASSLGQFNSPLH
TRBJ1-1	-	TRBV5-1	ASSLARNTEAF
TRBJ2-1	TRBD1	TRBV4-1	ASSQDRGLYNEQF
TRBJ2-7	TRBD1	TRBV4-2	ASSQTMTGGRHEQY
TRBJ2-3	-	TRBV4-3	ASSQVAVSTDTQY
TRBJ2-7	-	TRBV3-1/TRBV3-2	ASSQEGTASYEQY
TRBJ1-6	-	TRBV18	ASSPTGPGENSPLH
TRBJ1-2	-	TRBV29-1	SVDPHGGSNGYT
TRBJ2-5	-	TRBV5-1	ASSLEQAEPKTQY
TRBJ2-5	-	TRBV12-3/TRBV12-4	ASSPTSVGTQY
TRBJ1-2	-	TRBV28	ASSTGPELYGYT
TRBJ1-1	TRBD1	TRBV19	ASSPRQGLDTEAF
TRBJ2-7	TRBD2	TRBV7-2	ASSYRGEATGYEQY
TRBJ2-5	TRBD1	TRBV9	ASSPGPGQGGETQY
TRBJ2-7	TRBD1	TRBV11-2	ASSFGQGYEQY
TRBJ1-4	-	TRBV6-1	ASSEAGRMGKLF
TRBJ2-2	-	TRBV2	ASSQQGRNTGELF
TRBJ2-5	-	TRBV15	ATSREAGDPSETQY
TRBJ2-7	TRBD2	TRBV7-2	ASSRSGGWDEQY
TRBJ2-3	TRBD2	TRBV9	ASSVGLTSGASASTDTQY
TRBJ2-1	TRBD1	TRBV2	ASSIGTGAYNEQF
TRBJ2-7	-	TRBV7-9	ASSLGPAQGYEQY
TRBJ1-1	-	TRBV29-1	SVEDGTTEAF
TRBJ1-1	TRBD1	TRBV6-2/TRBV6-3	ASSYRTGGVNTEAF
TRBJ2-7	-	TRBV4-1	ASSQDSTSYEQY
TRBJ2-7	-	TRBV10-3	AISDVASRPYEQY
TRBJ1-1	TRBD1	TRBV6-5	ASSTPTGENTEAF
TRBJ2-7	TRBD2	TRBV23-1	ASTWTGRVPTYEQY
TRBJ2-1	-	TRBV27	ASSFTSWENEQF
TRBJ2-1	TRBD1	TRBV4-3	ASSQDVTGGPYNEQF
TRBJ2-3	TRBD2	TRBV7-2	ASSLVPSGGTDTQY
TRBJ1-5	TRBD1	TRBV28	ASSGTGGTQPQH
TRBJ1-4	-	TRBV7-9	ASSLVGREGEKLF
TRBJ1-4	-	TRBV15	ATSRSGYWEKLF
TRBJ2-1	TRBD2	TRBV4-3	ASSQGLAGVYEQF
TRBJ2-2	TRBD1	TRBV15	ATSRPLQGMAGELF
TRBJ1-2	-	TRBV12-3/TRBV12-4	ASSLYRIYGYT
TRBJ2-7	-	TRBV7-8	ASSLVIRDKRNEQY
TRBJ2-7	-	TRBV4-1	ASSQGGGFYEQY